The T cell receptor beta chain described here comes from a study of blood T cell repertoires in COVID-19. Study at large: Sources were T cells, B-cell-depleted T cells, or PBMCs; the material itself was cDNA or gDNA.

Methods used by the authors: Amplification from reference gene primers served as the basis for estimated nucleated cell counts. Clones were sequenced by immunoSEQ multiplex PCR, and TCRdb holds only the in-frame ones, with some missing. V, J and clone size are taken as reported in that table, and D and trimming were inferred from the DNA itself. The sample contains fewer than 250,000 clones, roughly 80% of which appear only once. Living in roughly 23 US areas, the participants were between roughly 18 and 95 years of age. A COVID-19 case was met by exposed participants within 2 weeks before study entry. This TCR came from a woman aged 35 to 49 who had been exposed to COVID-19. The sample taken for sequencing was PBMCs or T cells enriched from blood (not recorded which).

The CDR3 protein is CASSLVSEGAISTDTQYF. The DNA of the CDR3 is TGTGCCAGCAGCTTAGTTTCTGAGGGGGCTATCAGCACAGATACGCAGTATTTT. The gene calls are TRBV13 and TRBJ2-3, with 7 bases lining up with TRBD1. Germline lookup yields CDR1 PRHDT and CDR2 FYEKMQ (reference sequence). V dropped 1 base and J dropped 0; count of bases not matched to a gene: 10. This CDR3 is 18 amino acids long. Using reference TRBV13 and TRBJ2-3 for the parts outside the CDR3, the full variable domain is AAGVIQSPRHLIKEKRETATLKCYPIPRHDTVYWYQQGPGQDPQFLISFYEKMQSDKGSIPDRFSAQQFSDYHSELNMSSLELGDSALYFCASSLVSEGAISTDTQYFGPGTRLTVL.